The source of this TCR beta chain is a study of cytomegalovirus exposure and HLA in healthy donors. Study-level findings and limits: According to a subsequent analysis, TCR clusters identified in the first cohort showed a tendency to co-occur across the approximately 120 validation repertoires. In vitro experiments confirmed that a few CMV-associated chains were specific for CMV antigens. Some public TCRs appeared in many individuals, while most sequences were rare. Among TCR beta chains, those listed as cytomegalovirus-associated numbered more than 150.

Trimming removed 9 bases from V and 7 bases from J, with 22 bases in between. The CDR3 length is 15 residues. The V gene's germline CDR1 is MNHEY and CDR2 SMNVEV (reference sequence). Clones were sequenced by immunoSEQ multiplex PCR, and TCRdb holds only the in-frame ones, with some missing. The sample has around 250,000 clones; around 91% are singletons. About this clone itself: Antigen unknown.

This receptor was identified in a woman in her late teens or twenties in good health and CMV-seronegative. Sequencing input: PBMCs. V is TRBV27 and J is TRBJ1-5; the D gene is possibly TRBD1 (5 bases). This CDR3 reads CARTMVGLLQQPQHF. The CDR3 region has the DNA TGTGCCAGGACGATGGTGGGGCTGCTACAACAGCCCCAGCATTTT.